The sequence of this T cell receptor (beta chain) was determined in a study of T cells after yellow fever vaccination. Study-level findings and limits: In post-booster samples, most primary-vaccination clones reappeared (approximately 95% CD4, 70% to 90% CD8). FACS-sorted repertoires could contain abundant clonotypes contaminating from the bulk population.

A single record per CDR3 protein comes from TCRdb applying MiXCR to the 5' RACE reads. This sample yields about 320,000 distinct CDR3 sequences, of which 3.5% to 5% are seen a single time; around 19% belongs to the top ten. Many counts were recorded for this clonotype. The antigen is unknown. Per germline, CDR1 SGHTA and CDR2 FQGNSA. This CDR3 is built from 13 residues. Trimming stripped 4 bases from V and 11 bases from J, with 15 bases between. This specimen was PBMCs, taken 15 days after the yellow fever booster vaccination. This clonotype was obtained from a man aged 18 to 30 who received the YFV17D yellow fever vaccine. The chain links TRBV7-2 to TRBJ2-1, with D possibly matching TRBD2 (5 bases). CDR3 coding DNA: TGTGCCAGCAGCTCTAGCAGCCAATTCAAGCAGTTCTTC. Amino acid sequence: CASSSSSQFKQFF. Together with reference TRBV7-2 and TRBJ2-1, the CDR3 gives the full variable domain: GAGVSQSPSNKVTEKGKDVELRCDPISGHTALYWYRQSLGQGLEFLIYFQGNSAPDKSGLPSDRFSAERTGGSVSTLTIQRTQQEDSAVYLCASSSSSQFKQFFGPGTRLTVL.